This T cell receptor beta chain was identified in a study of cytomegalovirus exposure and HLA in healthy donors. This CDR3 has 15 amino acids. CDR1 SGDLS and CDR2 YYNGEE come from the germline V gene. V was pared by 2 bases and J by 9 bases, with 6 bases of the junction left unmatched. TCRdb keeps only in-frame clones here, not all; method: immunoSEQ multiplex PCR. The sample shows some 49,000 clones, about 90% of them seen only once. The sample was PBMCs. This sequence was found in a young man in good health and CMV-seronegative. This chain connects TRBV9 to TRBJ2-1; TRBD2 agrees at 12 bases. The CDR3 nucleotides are TGTGCCAGCAGCGTCCGACTAGCGGGAGACGGTGAGCAGTTCTTC. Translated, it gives CASSVRLAGDGEQFF.